Below, 9 T cell receptor beta chains from the same sample are listed, as sequenced in a study of cytomegalovirus exposure and HLA in healthy donors. 13 Jbeta primers and 60 Vbeta primers were used for the PCR. Some clones are missing from TCRdb's copy, which holds only in-frame ones; the method was immunoSEQ multiplex PCR. Altogether about 200,000 clones are present, around nine tenths being singletons, with the ten largest covering more than 0.25%. Material for sequencing was PBMCs. The receptors were gathered from a woman in her thirties in good health and CMV-seronegative.

This chain uses TRBV28 with TRBJ2-6; 8 bases line up with TRBD2. CDR1 is MDHEN, CDR2 SYDVKM, per germline. V shed 5 bases, J shed 2 bases, and the junction held 17 bases outside the gene matches. The CDR3 has 20 amino acids. The CDR3 DNA follows: TGTGCCAGCAGTCTCCCTTTTAGCGCGGGAGGATTTGCTGGGGCCAACGTCCTGACTTTC. Protein: CASSLPFSAGGFAGANVLTF.

This rearrangement joins TRBV7-3 to TRBJ2-7; maybe TRBD1 (6 bases). In germline, CDR1 is SGHTA, CDR2 FQGTGA. The V end lost 5 bases, the J end lost 5 bases, and 22 bases lay between the germline ends. This CDR3 has 16 amino acids. In DNA, the CDR3 is TGTGCCAGCAGCCCAACAGGGAACCCGCCTAGGGACGAGCAGTACTTC. Residues: CASSPTGNPPRDEQYF.

The chain carries TRBV18 and TRBJ2-3; 13 bases line up with TRBD2. The CDR3 has 17 residues. The junction had 3 bases not matched to a gene; V was cut back by 1 base and J by 2 bases. The germline gives CDR1 KGHSH, CDR2 LQKENI. Here the CDR3 DNA reads TGTGCCAGCTCACCACGTACTAGCGGGGGGGCCACAGATACGCAGTATTTT. Translating gives CASSPRTSGGATDTQYF.

The rearrangement links TRBV7-3 to TRBJ2-7; 8 nucleotides line up with TRBD2. Germline V gene sequence: CDR1 SGHTA, CDR2 FQGTGA. The CDR3 contains 15 residues. With V trimmed by 5 bases and J by 2 bases, 8 bases remained unmatched. The CDR3 is CASSPGASGPYEQYF. The CDR3 DNA is TGTGCCAGCAGCCCCGGTGCTAGCGGGCCCTACGAGCAGTACTTC.

This rearrangement joins TRBV6-5 to TRBJ2-2; TRBD2 might be the D (6 bases). Germline loops: CDR1 MNHEY, CDR2 SVGAGI. The V end lost 6 bases, the J end lost 3 bases, and 11 bases lay between the germline ends. This CDR3 has 14 amino acids. CDR3 region: CASRAGGDTGELFF. The CDR3 DNA is TGTGCCAGCAGGGCAGGAGGGGACACCGGGGAGCTGTTTTTT.

The rearrangement uses TRBV10-3 and TRBJ2-1, with D perhaps matching TRBD2 (6 bases). The CDR3 contains 10 residues. V gave up 11 bases and J gave up 8 bases, with 10 bases separating them. Germline V gene lookup returns CDR1 ENHRY and CDR2 SYGVKD. CDR3: CASGEHEQFF. As DNA, the CDR3 is TGTGCCTCGGGGGAACATGAGCAGTTCTTC.

Concerning this clone: Other DNA sequences in this specimen translate into the identical CDR3. J is TRBJ2-5 and V is TRBV27, with a weak D call TRBD1 (6 bases). This CDR3 comprises 14 residues. V shed 2 bases and J shed 4 bases, with 11 bases lying between them. Germline-derived CDR1 and CDR2 are MNHEY and SMNVEV (reference sequence). CDR3 sequence reads: CASSLGRRGETQYF. In DNA form, the CDR3 reads TGTGCCAGCAGTTTAGGTCGCAGGGGAGAGACCCAGTACTTC.

The J gene is TRBJ2-2, the V gene TRBV5-1, with 9 positions matching TRBD1. The CDR3 spans 15 residues. V was clipped by 8 bases and J by 4 bases; unmatched bases: 9. CDR1 and CDR2 (germline): SGHRS, YFSETQ. Here the CDR3 DNA reads TGCGCCAGTACAAACAGGACAGGGGCCACCGGGGAGCTGTTTTTT. Protein sequence: CASTNRTGATGELFF.

The chain couples TRBV5-1 to TRBJ1-2, with 9 bases fitting TRBD1. The CDR3 consists of 14 residues. Per the germline V gene, CDR1 is SGHRS and CDR2 is YFSETQ. V dropped 0 bases and J dropped 7; count of bases not matched to a gene: 4. For the CDR3, the DNA is TGCGCCAGCAGCTTGGCTCGGACAGGGGCTGGCTACACCTTC. Its translation is CASSLARTGAGYTF.